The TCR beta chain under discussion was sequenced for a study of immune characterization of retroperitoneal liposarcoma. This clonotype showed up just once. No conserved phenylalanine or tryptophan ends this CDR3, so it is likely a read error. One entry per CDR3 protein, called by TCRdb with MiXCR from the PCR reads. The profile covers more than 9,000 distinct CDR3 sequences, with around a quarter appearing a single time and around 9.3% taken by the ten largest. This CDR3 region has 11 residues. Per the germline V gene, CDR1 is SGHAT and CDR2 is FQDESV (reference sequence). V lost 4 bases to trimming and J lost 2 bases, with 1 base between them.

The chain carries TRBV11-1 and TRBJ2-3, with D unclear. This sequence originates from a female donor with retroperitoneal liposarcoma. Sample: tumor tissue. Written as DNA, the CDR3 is TGTGCCAGCAGCTACACAGATACGCAGTATTGT. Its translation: CASSYTDTQYC.